Listed here are 10 T cell receptor beta chains from one sample, sequenced in a study of blood T cells in healthy people across ages. For the second PCR, which ran for about 6 to 11 cycles, a sample-barcoded 5' primer and a J-beta primer mix were used. TCRdb passed the 5' RACE reads through MiXCR, listing each CDR3 protein once. This sample has approximately 800,000 distinct CDR3 sequences, with 53% found just once. Sequencing input: blood. These TCRs come from a man older than 75 in good health.

This clonotype was seen a few times. This chain links TRBV24-1 with TRBJ2-5; tentatively, D is TRBD1 (6 bases). The CDR3 length is 13 residues. Germline V gene data show CDR1 as KGHDR and CDR2 as SFDVKD. V lost 3 bases and J lost 5, with 9 bases in between. This CDR3 reads CATSDLDRETQYF. The CDR3, as DNA: TGTGCCACCAGTGATCTCGACAGGGAGACCCAGTACTTC.

V usage is TRBV6-6 and J usage is TRBJ1-5; unclear D gene. The CDR3 has 13 residues. V was shortened by 4 bases and J by 1 base, with 5 bases between the two germline ends. Germline CDR1 is MNHNY and CDR2 is SVGAGI (reference sequence). CDR3 DNA: TGTGCCAGCAGTTCTCGCAGCAATCAGCCCCAGCATTTT. Translated, it gives CASSSRSNQPQHF.

This clonotype was seen a few times. The V call is TRBV27, the J call TRBJ2-1; the D is unclear. This CDR3 is built from 15 residues. Germline CDR1 is MNHEY and CDR2 is SMNVEV (reference sequence). The V and J ends lost 7 bases and 8 bases respectively, with 21 bases between them. The CDR3: CASTTAGRSLDEQFF. DNA of the CDR3: TGTGCCAGCACCACCGCAGGACGGAGCTTGGATGAGCAGTTCTTC.

The chain is built from TRBV20-1 and TRBJ2-1; 10 bases are shared with TRBD2. The CDR3 consists of 14 residues. Germline V CDR1 and CDR2: DFQATT, SNEGSKA (reference sequence). The trim removed 2 bases at V and 9 bases at J, leaving 7 bases unmatched. CDR3 sequence: CSARSASGSCEQFF. In nucleotides, the CDR3 is TGCAGTGCTAGATCGGCTAGCGGGAGCTGTGAGCAGTTCTTC.

This sequence joins TRBV29-1 and TRBJ1-2; D call uncertain. Trimming shortened V by 5 bases and J by 8 bases, and 12 bases separated the two germline ends. This CDR3 comprises 11 residues. Germline values: CDR1 SQVTM, CDR2 ANQGSEA. The CDR3 loop is CSVYGKEGYTF. Written as DNA, the CDR3 is TGCAGCGTTTATGGGAAAGAGGGCTACACCTTC.

The rearrangement joins TRBV27 to TRBJ2-5; D is perhaps TRBD1 (6 bases). Between the trimmed V and J ends, which lost 6 bases and 5 bases, there was a span of 19 bases. Germline V gives CDR1 MNHEY, CDR2 SMNVEV (reference sequence). The CDR3 has 15 residues. The CDR3 region has the DNA TGTGCCAGCAGCCCCATCTTGACAGGCCGGGAGACCCAGTACTTC. Translating it yields CASSPILTGRETQYF.

This clonotype was counted only a few times. The rearrangement joins TRBV3-1 to TRBJ1-1; TRBD1 matches at 7 bases. V shed 3 bases and J 5 bases; nucleotides not matched to a gene: 9. The length of the CDR3 is 15 residues. Germline V gene data show CDR1 as LGHDT and CDR2 as YNNKEL (reference sequence). In nucleotides, the CDR3 is TGTGCCAGCAGCCACAATCAGAGGGGGCGAACTGAAGCTTTCTTT. Translated, it gives CASSHNQRGRTEAFF.

The V gene is TRBV4-2, the J gene TRBJ2-4; 7 nucleotides match TRBD2. The DNA end is a closer match to TRBJ2-7, so the J assignment may be wrong. The CDR3 runs to 16 residues. Germline assignment: CDR1 LGHNA and CDR2 YNFKEQ. CDR3 bases: TGTGCCAGCAGCCTCCTCTCAGGGACTATGAGCTACGAGCAGTACTTC. Translated: CASSLLSGTMSYEQYF.

The chain recombines TRBV7-9 with TRBJ2-6; maybe TRBD1 (5 bases). The CDR3 sequence is 18 residues long. Germline V CDR1 and CDR2: SEHNR, FQNEAQ (reference sequence). V lost 2 bases, J lost 0 bases, and 14 bases lay in between. CDR3 residues: CASSLLRQRGSGANVLTF. Here the CDR3 DNA reads TGTGCCAGCAGCTTATTAAGACAGAGAGGCTCTGGGGCCAACGTCCTGACTTTC.

In its sample, this clonotype was seen a few times. The chain uses TRBV4-1 and TRBJ2-5; tentatively, D is TRBD1 or TRBD2 (5 bases each). This CDR3 region has 16 residues. CDR1 MGHRA and CDR2 YSYEKL come from the germline V gene. V was pared by 0 bases and J by 5 bases, with 16 bases between. CDR3 sequence (DNA): TGCGCCAGCAGCCAAGATGAGGGACCAAGCTGGGAGACCCAGTACTTC. Translation: CASSQDEGPSWETQYF.